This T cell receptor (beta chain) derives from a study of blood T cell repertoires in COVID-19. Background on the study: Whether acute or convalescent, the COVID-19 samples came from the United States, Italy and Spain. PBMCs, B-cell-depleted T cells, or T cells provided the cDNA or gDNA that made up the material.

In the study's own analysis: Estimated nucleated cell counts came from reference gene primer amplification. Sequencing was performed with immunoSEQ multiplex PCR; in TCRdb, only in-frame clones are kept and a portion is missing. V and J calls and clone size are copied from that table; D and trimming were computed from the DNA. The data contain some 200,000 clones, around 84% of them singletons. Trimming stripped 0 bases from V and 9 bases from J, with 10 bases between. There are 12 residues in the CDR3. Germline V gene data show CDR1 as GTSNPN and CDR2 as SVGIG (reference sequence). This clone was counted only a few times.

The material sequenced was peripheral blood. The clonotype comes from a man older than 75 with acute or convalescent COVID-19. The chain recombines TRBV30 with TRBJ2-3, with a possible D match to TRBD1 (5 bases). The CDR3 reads CAWSVGVGTQYF. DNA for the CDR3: TGTGCCTGGAGTGTAGGGGTGGGAACGCAGTATTTT.